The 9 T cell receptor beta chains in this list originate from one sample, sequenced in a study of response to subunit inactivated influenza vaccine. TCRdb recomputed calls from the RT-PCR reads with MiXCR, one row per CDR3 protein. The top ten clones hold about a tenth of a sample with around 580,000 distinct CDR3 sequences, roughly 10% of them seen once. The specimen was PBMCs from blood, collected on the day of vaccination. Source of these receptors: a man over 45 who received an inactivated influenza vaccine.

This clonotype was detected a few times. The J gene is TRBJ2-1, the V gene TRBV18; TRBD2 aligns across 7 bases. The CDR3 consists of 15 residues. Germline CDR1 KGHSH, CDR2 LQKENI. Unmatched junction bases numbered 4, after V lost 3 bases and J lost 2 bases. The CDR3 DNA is TGTGCCAGCTCACCCCGGGAGGCCGCCTACAATGAGCAGTTCTTC. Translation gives CASSPREAAYNEQFF.

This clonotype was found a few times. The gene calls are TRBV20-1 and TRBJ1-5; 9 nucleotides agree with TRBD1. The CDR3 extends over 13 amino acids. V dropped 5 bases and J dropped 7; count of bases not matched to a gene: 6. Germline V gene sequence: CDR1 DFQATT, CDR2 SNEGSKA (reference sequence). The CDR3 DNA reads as TGCAGTGCTGGAGGGACAGGGTACCAGCCCCAGCATTTT. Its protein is CSAGGTGYQPQHF.

The CDR3 spells CASSQGSGYGYTF. DNA of the CDR3: TGTGCCAGCAGCCAAGGGTCGGGGTACGGCTACACCTTC. J is TRBJ1-2 and V is TRBV3-1; D gene uncertain. CDR3 length equals 13 residues. The germline gives CDR1 LGHDT, CDR2 YNNKEL (reference sequence). V lost 1 base and J 8 bases, leaving 11 bases between the germline ends.

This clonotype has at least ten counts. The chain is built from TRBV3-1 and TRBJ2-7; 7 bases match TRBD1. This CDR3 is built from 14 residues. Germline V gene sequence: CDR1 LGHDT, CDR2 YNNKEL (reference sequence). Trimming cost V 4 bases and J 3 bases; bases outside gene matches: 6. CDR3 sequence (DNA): TGTGCCAGCAGCCCCCAGGGACAGATCTACGAGCAGTACTTC. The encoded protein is CASSPQGQIYEQYF.

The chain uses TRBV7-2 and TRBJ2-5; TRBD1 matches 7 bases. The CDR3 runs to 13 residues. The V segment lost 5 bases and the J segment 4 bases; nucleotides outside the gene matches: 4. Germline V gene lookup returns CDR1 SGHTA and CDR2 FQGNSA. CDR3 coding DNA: TGTGCCAGCAGCGAGGGACAGAGAGAGACCCAGTACTTC. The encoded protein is CASSEGQRETQYF.

CDR3 sequence: CASRQGQGLGYGEAFF. The CDR3 nucleotides are TGTGCCAGCAGACAAGGACAGGGGCTAGGGTACGGTGAAGCTTTCTTT. This sequence joins TRBV7-2 and TRBJ1-1; TRBD1 matches at 9 bases. The CDR3 is 16 residues long. Germline V gene lookup returns CDR1 SGHTA and CDR2 FQGNSA. V was pared by 6 bases and J by 7 bases, with 15 bases of the junction left unmatched.

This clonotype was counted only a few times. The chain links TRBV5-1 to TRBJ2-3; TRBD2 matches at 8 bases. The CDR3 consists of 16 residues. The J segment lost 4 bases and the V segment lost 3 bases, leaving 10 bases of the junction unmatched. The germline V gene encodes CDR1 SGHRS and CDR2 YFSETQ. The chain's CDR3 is CASSSLPGLGADTQYF. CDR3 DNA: TGCGCCAGCAGCTCCCTCCCGGGACTAGGCGCAGATACGCAGTATTTT.

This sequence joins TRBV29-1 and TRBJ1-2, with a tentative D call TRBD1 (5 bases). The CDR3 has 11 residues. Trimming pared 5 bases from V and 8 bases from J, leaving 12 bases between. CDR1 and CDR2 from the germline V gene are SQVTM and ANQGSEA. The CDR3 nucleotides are TGCAGCGTTCGGGGGTCAGGGGGCTACACCTTC. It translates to CSVRGSGGYTF.

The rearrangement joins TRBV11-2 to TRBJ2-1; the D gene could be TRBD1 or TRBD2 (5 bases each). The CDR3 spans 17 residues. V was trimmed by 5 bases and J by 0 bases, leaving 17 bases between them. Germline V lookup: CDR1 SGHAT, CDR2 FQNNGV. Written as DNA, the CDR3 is TGTGCCAGCAGCACGTACTCGGGGCCAAGCTCCTACAATGAGCAGTTCTTC. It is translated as CASSTYSGPSSYNEQFF. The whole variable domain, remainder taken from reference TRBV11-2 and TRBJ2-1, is EAGVAQSPRYKIIEKRQSVAFWCNPISGHATLYWYQQILGQGPKLLIQFQNNGVVDDSQLPKDRFSAERLKGVDSTLKIQPAKLEDSAVYLCASSTYSGPSSYNEQFFGPGTRLTVL.